This is a list of T cell receptor beta chains from one sample in a study of cytomegalovirus exposure and HLA in healthy donors. Clones were read by immunoSEQ multiplex PCR, and TCRdb kept only the in-frame ones, dropping some. This repertoire comprises about 110,000 clones; its ten largest clones make up 5.5% to 8%. Source material: PBMCs. The receptor source for this set is a man aged 35 to 55 in good health and CMV-seropositive. The CDR3 runs from the conserved cysteine through the conserved F or W. A D gene is named only where the DNA matches it firmly.

V	length	D	J	DNA	CDR3
TRBV27	12	.	TRBJ2-1	TGTGCCAGCAGTTTAGGGGGGACTGAGCAGTTCTTC	CASSLGGTEQFF
TRBV7-3	13	.	TRBJ2-3	TGTGCCAGCAGCTTGGACAACACAGATACGCAGTATTTT	CASSLDNTDTQYF
TRBV19	14	.	TRBJ1-5	TGTGCCAGTAGTACCGGGGGGAGCAATCAGCCCCAGCATTTT	CASSTGGSNQPQHF
TRBV5-4	12	.	TRBJ2-3	TGTGCCAGCAGCCGAGGGACAGATACGCAGTATTTT	CASSRGTDTQYF
TRBV10-3	13	.	TRBJ2-7	TGTGCCATCAGTGGGGAAGGGGGGGACGAGCAGTACTTC	CAISGEGGDEQYF
TRBV2	15	.	TRBJ1-2	TGTGCCAGCAGAGGTCCTTGGGAGGGAAATATCGCCTACACCTTC	CASRGPWEGNIAYTF
TRBV15	15	TRBD1	TRBJ1-4	TGTGCCACCAGCGGGACAGGGGCGTTTAATGAAAAACTGTTTTTT	CATSGTGAFNEKLFF
TRBV28	18	TRBD1	TRBJ1-3	TGTCTGGTATGGGCTTCCTCCGGGACAGGGGGGACTGGAAACACCATATATTTT	CLVWASSGTGGTGNTIYF
TRBV28	17	.	TRBJ2-7	TGTGCCAGCAACCCTAGATTGGACAGAAGGAGCTCCTACGAGCAGTACTTC	CASNPRLDRRSSYEQYF
TRBV13	15	.	TRBJ2-5	TGTGCCAGCAGCTTAGGCGGGGGAACCCAAGAGACCCAGTACTTC	CASSLGGGTQETQYF
TRBV6-5	14	.	TRBJ2-2	TGTGCCAGCAGTCGGGAGATTCAGCCCGGGGAGCTGTTTTTT	CASSREIQPGELFF
TRBV6-5	12	.	TRBJ2-5	TGTGCCAGCAGCTCGTCGCTAGTCGGCCAGTACTTC	CASSSSLVGQYF
TRBV11-2	11	.	TRBJ1-2	TGTGCCAGCGGGGGGGACTATGGCTACACCTTC	CASGGDYGYTF
TRBV18	15	TRBD2	TRBJ2-1	TGTGCCAGCTCCCCGCCCAGCGGGAGTTGGAATGAGCAGTTCTTC	CASSPPSGSWNEQFF
TRBV7-9	13	.	TRBJ1-5	TGTGCCAGCAGCTCACCGAACGGTAGTCCCCAGCATTTT	CASSSPNGSPQHF
TRBV11-2	14	TRBD2	TRBJ2-5	TGTGCCAGCAGCCAAAATAGCGGGAGGGAGACCCAGTACTTC	CASSQNSGRETQYF
TRBV5-4	12	.	TRBJ2-3	TGTGCCAGCAGCTTGCCTGAGAATACGCAGTATTTT	CASSLPENTQYF
TRBV6-1	14	TRBD2	TRBJ2-4	TGTGCCACCCTTCTAGCGGGAGGGGGAAACATTCAGTACTTC	CATLLAGGGNIQYF
TRBV28	15	.	TRBJ2-5	TGTGCCAGCCGCTCGGGGGGCCCGGGCCAAGAGACCCAGTACTTC	CASRSGGPGQETQYF
TRBV27	16	TRBD2	TRBJ2-7	TGTGCCAGCAGTCCGCTACTAGCGGGGTCCCCCTACGAGCAGTACTTC	CASSPLLAGSPYEQYF
TRBV19	16	.	TRBJ2-6	TGTGCCAGTAGTATCAATGTGGGGCTTGGGGCCAACGTCCTGACTTTC	CASSINVGLGANVLTF
TRBV27	15	.	TRBJ1-1	TGTGCCAGCAGCCTGGGGTGGGGGGAAAGAACTGAAGCTTTCTTT	CASSLGWGERTEAFF
TRBV19	15	TRBD1	TRBJ1-2	TGTGCCAGTAGTACAATGGACAGGTCCATCTATGGCTACACCTTC	CASSTMDRSIYGYTF
TRBV5-6	14	.	TRBJ2-1	TGTGCCAGCAGCCAACTGAACAGGGACAATGAGCAGTTCTTC	CASSQLNRDNEQFF
TRBV19	13	.	TRBJ2-5	TGTGCCAGTAGTCAAGCAGGGACTGAGACCCAGTACTTC	CASSQAGTETQYF
TRBV2	12	.	TRBJ2-1	TGTGCCAGCAGATGGGACTTCAATGAGCAGTTCTTC	CASRWDFNEQFF
TRBV5-1	17	TRBD2	TRBJ2-1	TGCGCCAGCAGCTTGGGACTAGCGGGAGCTAGTGGCAATGAGCAGTTCTTC	CASSLGLAGASGNEQFF
TRBV5-6	15	TRBD1	TRBJ1-2	TGTGCCAGTACAGGGGGCAGTTACGGTTATTATGGCTACACCTTC	CASTGGSYGYYGYTF
TRBV28	14	.	TRBJ1-1	TGTGCCAGCAGCTACAGCCCCATGAACACTGAAGCTTTCTTT	CASSYSPMNTEAFF
TRBV20-1	11	TRBD1	TRBJ1-5	TGCAGTGCGAAAGACAGGGTACTAAAGCATTTT	CSAKDRVLKHF
TRBV5-1	13	.	TRBJ2-7	TGCGCCAGCAGCTTGGAACTTTCCTACGAGCAGTACTTC	CASSLELSYEQYF
TRBV19	17	.	TRBJ2-2	TGTGCCAGTAGTATAGCCGGAGGGGTTCTGAACACCGGGGAGCTGTTTTTT	CASSIAGGVLNTGELFF
TRBV11-2	15	.	TRBJ1-4	TGTGCCAGCAGCCCCGAACGACACAGTAATGAAAAACTGTTTTTT	CASSPERHSNEKLFF
TRBV7-9	13	TRBD1	TRBJ1-4	TGTGCCAGCAGCACAGGGGTTAATGAAAAACTGTTTTTT	CASSTGVNEKLFF
TRBV21-1	14	.	TRBJ2-2	TGTGCCAGACCTTACAGGGGGAGCACCGGGGAGCTGTTTTTT	CARPYRGSTGELFF
TRBV18	15	.	TRBJ1-2	TGTGCCAGCTCACCACAGACAGGATCTAACTATGGCTACACCTTC	CASSPQTGSNYGYTF